Below are 13 T cell receptor beta chains sequenced from a single sample in a study of T cells in Graves' hyperthyroidism and ophthalmopathy. Amplified TCR beta CDR3 regions derived from RNA transcripts. The TCR CDR3 first-round RT-PCR relied on the HTBI primer set. TCRdb passed the multiplex PCR reads through MiXCR, listing each CDR3 protein once. This sample has hundreds of thousands of distinct CDR3 sequences, with roughly 20% found just once. Sample: blood. Every receptor here comes from a man aged 25-45 years with Graves' ophthalmopathy.

This sequence joins TRBV4-2 and TRBJ2-7, with no clear D. The CDR3 spans 13 residues. Germline lookup yields CDR1 LGHNA and CDR2 YNFKEQ. Trimming pared 0 bases from V and 8 bases from J, leaving 11 bases between. In DNA form, the CDR3 reads TGTGCCAGCAGCCAAGATCGGGCTAAAAAGCAGTACTTC. It translates to CASSQDRAKKQYF.

Points on this clonotype: An end of the junction does not agree with germline; a read error may underlie this. This chain connects TRBV20-1 to TRBJ1-3; a possible D gene is TRBD1 (5 bases). Germline assignment: CDR1 DFQATT and CDR2 SNEGSKA (reference sequence). This CDR3 is built from 12 residues. For the CDR3, the DNA is TGCAGTGCTTGGGACGGTGGAAGCACCATATATTTT. Protein sequence: CSAWDGGSTIYF.

This clonotype was found a few times. The J gene is TRBJ1-5, the V gene TRBV20-1, with 9 bases aligning to TRBD1. The CDR3 covers 15 residues. The trim removed 6 bases at V and 2 bases at J, leaving 8 bases unmatched. Germline V gives CDR1 DFQATT, CDR2 SNEGSKA (reference sequence). The CDR3 coding sequence is TGCAGTGCCAGACAGGGGGAATTAGGCAATCAGCCCCAGCATTTT. Translated: CSARQGELGNQPQHF.

The CDR3 bases are TGTGCCAGCAGCGCGGGACACCTGAACACTGAAGCTTTCTTT. It is translated as CASSAGHLNTEAFF. The rearrangement uses TRBV11-2 and TRBJ1-1, with a tentative D call TRBD1 (6 bases). Per the germline V gene, CDR1 is SGHAT and CDR2 is FQNNGV. The ends were cut back, 5 bases at V and 0 bases at J, with 10 bases in the middle. CDR3 length: 14 amino acids.

The chain uses TRBV28 and TRBJ1-3, with 11 bases lining up with TRBD1. CDR3 length: 15 residues. Germline CDR1 MDHEN, CDR2 SYDVKM. V shed 5 bases and J 8 bases; nucleotides not matched to a gene: 8. CDR3 region: CASSRTGGYVYTIYF. The CDR3 DNA reads as TGTGCCAGCAGTCGGACAGGGGGCTATGTATACACCATATATTTT.

This clonotype was found many times. V gene TRBV11-2 combines with J gene TRBJ2-3; no firm D call. The germline CDR1 and CDR2 sequences are SGHAT and FQNNGV. Trimming stripped 3 bases from V and 4 bases from J, with 8 bases between. The CDR3 covers 13 residues. This CDR3 reads CASSFSGSDTQYF. CDR3 sequence (DNA): TGTGCCAGCAGCTTTTCAGGTTCAGATACGCAGTATTTT.

At least ten counts were recorded for this clonotype. The V call is TRBV6-1, the J call TRBJ1-4; 7 bases match TRBD1. Losses at the gene ends were 5 bases for V and 0 bases for J; bases not matched to a gene: 3. Germline V gene sequence: CDR1 MNHNS, CDR2 SASEGT. The CDR3 spans 15 residues. This CDR3 reads CASSPGQATNEKLFF. The CDR3 nucleotides are TGTGCCAGCAGTCCCGGACAGGCAACTAATGAAAAACTGTTTTTT.

This clonotype showed up just a few times. The rearrangement joins TRBV12-3 or TRBV12-4 to TRBJ2-1; either TRBD1 or TRBD2 may supply D (5 bases each). The V and J ends lost 3 bases and 5 bases respectively, with 11 bases between them. The CDR3 covers 14 residues. In nucleotides, the CDR3 is TGTGCCAGCAGTTTTGGCAGGGAGAACAATGAGCAGTTCTTC. Residues: CASSFGRENNEQFF.

This clonotype was seen a handful of times. V usage is TRBV4-1 and J usage is TRBJ1-5; no definite D call. Germline V gene lookup returns CDR1 MGHRA and CDR2 YSYEKL. V was clipped by 2 bases and J by 3 bases, with 5 bases between them. This CDR3 has 13 residues. The CDR3 nucleotides are TGCGCCAGCAGCCAAAAGGACAATCAGCCCCAGCATTTT. Translated: CASSQKDNQPQHF.

This chain connects TRBV7-9 to TRBJ1-2; 7 bases align to TRBD1. The CDR3 extends over 16 amino acids. Germline CDR1 reads SEHNR; CDR2 reads FQNEAQ (reference sequence). The ends lost 4 bases at V and 8 bases at J; junction bases unmatched: 16. This chain's CDR3 is CASSSRGGGQRDGYTF. The DNA for the CDR3 is TGTGCCAGCAGCTCCCGGGGAGGGGGACAGCGGGACGGCTACACCTTC.

A few counts support this clonotype. The chain joins TRBV30 to TRBJ1-2; D may be TRBD1 (6 bases). Between the trimmed V and J ends, which lost 0 bases and 6 bases, there was a span of 11 bases. Per the germline V gene, CDR1 is GTSNPN and CDR2 is SVGIG (reference sequence). This CDR3 spans 13 amino acids. CDR3: CAWSVSGGDGYTF. The CDR3 DNA is TGTGCCTGGAGTGTATCTGGGGGCGATGGCTACACCTTC.

The chain is built from TRBV18 and TRBJ2-3, with D possibly TRBD1 on 6 matching bases. Deletions cut 4 bases from V and 1 base from J, with 12 bases between. The CDR3 is 15 amino acids. Per the germline V gene, CDR1 is KGHSH and CDR2 is LQKENI. The CDR3 sequence: CASSQGAGGTDTQYF. CDR3 in DNA: TGTGCCAGCTCACAAGGGGCAGGGGGCACAGATACGCAGTATTTT. The variable domain in full, completed from reference TRBV18 and TRBJ2-3, reads NAGVMQNPRHLVRRRGQEARLRCSPMKGHSHVYWYRQLPEEGLKFMVYLQKENIIDESGMPKERFSAEFPKEGPSILRIQQVVRGDSAAYFCASSQGAGGTDTQYFGPGTRLTVL.

This sequence joins TRBV6-1 and TRBJ2-3, with TRBD2 as a possible D gene (5 bases). Trimming took off 6 bases at V and 0 bases at J, with 13 bases between the two ends. The CDR3 is made up of 15 amino acids. Germline values: CDR1 MNHNS, CDR2 SASEGT. CDR3 protein: CASRERRDSTDTQYF. CDR3 bases: TGTGCCAGCAGGGAGCGACGGGATAGCACAGATACGCAGTATTTT.